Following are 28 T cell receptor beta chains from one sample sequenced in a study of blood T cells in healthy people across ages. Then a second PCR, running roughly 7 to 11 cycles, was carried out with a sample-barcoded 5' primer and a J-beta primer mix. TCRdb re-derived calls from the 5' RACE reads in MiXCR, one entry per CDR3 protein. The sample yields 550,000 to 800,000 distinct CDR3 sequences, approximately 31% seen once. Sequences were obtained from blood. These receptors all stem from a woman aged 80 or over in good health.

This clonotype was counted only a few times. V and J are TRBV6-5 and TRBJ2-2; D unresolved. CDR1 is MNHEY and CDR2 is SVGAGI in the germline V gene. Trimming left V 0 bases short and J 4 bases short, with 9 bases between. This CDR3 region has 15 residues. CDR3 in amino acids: CASSYSSIGTGELFF. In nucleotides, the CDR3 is TGTGCCAGCAGTTACTCCTCAATCGGCACCGGGGAGCTGTTTTTT.

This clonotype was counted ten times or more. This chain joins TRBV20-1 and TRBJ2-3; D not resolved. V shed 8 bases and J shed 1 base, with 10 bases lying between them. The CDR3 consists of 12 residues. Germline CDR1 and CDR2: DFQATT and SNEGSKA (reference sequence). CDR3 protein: CSLSDGTDTQYF. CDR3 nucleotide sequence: TGCAGTCTTTCCGATGGCACAGATACGCAGTATTTT.

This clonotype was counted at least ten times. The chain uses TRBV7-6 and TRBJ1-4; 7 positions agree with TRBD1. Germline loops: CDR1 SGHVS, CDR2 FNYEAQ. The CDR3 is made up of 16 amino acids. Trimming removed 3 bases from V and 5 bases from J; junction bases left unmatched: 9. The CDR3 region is CASSLTPGQPNEKLFF. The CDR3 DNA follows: TGTGCCAGCAGCTTGACCCCGGGACAGCCCAATGAAAAACTGTTTTTT.

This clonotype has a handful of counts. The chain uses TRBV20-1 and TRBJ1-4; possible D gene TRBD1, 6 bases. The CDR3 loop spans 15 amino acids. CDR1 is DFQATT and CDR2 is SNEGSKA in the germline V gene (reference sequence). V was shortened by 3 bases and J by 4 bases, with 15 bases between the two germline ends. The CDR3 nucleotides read TGCAGTGCTAGCGACGGGGGGCTCGGTAATGAAAAACTGTTTTTT. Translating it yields CSASDGGLGNEKLFF.

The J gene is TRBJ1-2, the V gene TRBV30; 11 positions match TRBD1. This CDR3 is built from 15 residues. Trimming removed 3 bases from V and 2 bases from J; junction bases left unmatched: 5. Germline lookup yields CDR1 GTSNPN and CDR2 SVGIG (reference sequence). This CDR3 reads CAWRGDRGSNYGYTF. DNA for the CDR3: TGTGCCTGGAGGGGGGACAGGGGGTCAAACTATGGCTACACCTTC. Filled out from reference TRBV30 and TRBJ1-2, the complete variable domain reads SQTIHQWPATLVQPVGSPLSLECTVEGTSNPNLYWYRQAAGRGLQLLFYSVGIGQISSEVPQNLSASRPQDRQFILSSKKLLLSDSGFYLCAWRGDRGSNYGYTFGSGTRLTVV.

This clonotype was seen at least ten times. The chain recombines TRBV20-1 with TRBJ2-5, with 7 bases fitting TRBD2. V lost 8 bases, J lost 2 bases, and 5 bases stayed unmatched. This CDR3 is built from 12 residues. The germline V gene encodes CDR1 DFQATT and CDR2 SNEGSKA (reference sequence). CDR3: CSTPGGQETQYF. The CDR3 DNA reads TGCAGTACCCCCGGGGGGCAAGAGACCCAGTACTTC.

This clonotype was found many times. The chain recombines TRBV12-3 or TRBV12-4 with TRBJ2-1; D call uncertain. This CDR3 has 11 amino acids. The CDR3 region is CSSGSYNEQFF. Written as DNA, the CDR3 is TGTTCTTCTGGCTCCTACAATGAGCAGTTCTTC.

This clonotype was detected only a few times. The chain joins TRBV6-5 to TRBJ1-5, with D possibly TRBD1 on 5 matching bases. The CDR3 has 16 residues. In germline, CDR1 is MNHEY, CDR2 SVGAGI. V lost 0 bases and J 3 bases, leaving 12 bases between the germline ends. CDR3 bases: TGTGCCAGCAGTTACTCCACGCCGACAGTCAATCAGCCCCAGCATTTT. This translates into CASSYSTPTVNQPQHF.

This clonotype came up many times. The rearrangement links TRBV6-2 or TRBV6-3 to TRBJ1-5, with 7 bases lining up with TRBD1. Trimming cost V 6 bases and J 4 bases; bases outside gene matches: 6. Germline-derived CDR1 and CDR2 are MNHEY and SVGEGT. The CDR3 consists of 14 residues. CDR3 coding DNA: TGTGCCAGCAGAAGGGGACAGAGAAATCAGCCCCAGCATTTT. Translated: CASRRGQRNQPQHF.

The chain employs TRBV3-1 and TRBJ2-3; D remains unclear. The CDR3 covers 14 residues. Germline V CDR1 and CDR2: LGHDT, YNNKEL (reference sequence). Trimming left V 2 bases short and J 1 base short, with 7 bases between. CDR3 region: CASSQFRGTDTQYF. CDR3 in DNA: TGTGCCAGCAGCCAATTTCGGGGCACAGATACGCAGTATTTT.

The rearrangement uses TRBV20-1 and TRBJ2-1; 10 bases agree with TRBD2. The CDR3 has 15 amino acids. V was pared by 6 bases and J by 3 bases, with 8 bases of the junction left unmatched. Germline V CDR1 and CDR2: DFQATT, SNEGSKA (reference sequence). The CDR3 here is CSAPSSGRVYNEQFF. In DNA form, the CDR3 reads TGCAGTGCCCCATCTAGCGGGAGAGTCTACAATGAGCAGTTCTTC.

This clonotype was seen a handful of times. CDR3 region: CAAGVAGGDTQYF. As DNA, the CDR3 is TGTGCCGCCGGCGTAGCGGGGGGAGATACGCAGTATTTT. V and J are TRBV2 and TRBJ2-3, with TRBD2 matching over 10 bases. The CDR3 spans 13 residues. J lost 5 bases, V lost 11 bases, and 7 bases had no gene match. CDR1 is SNHLY and CDR2 is FYNNEI in the germline V gene.

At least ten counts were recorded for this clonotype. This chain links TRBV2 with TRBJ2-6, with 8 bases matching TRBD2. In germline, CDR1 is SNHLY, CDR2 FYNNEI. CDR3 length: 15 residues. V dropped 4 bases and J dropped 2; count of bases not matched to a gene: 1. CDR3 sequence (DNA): TGTGCCAGCAGTGCGGGGGGGCCTGGGGCCAACGTCCTGACTTTC. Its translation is CASSAGGPGANVLTF. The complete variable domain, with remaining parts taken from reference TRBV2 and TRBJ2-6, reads EPEVTQTPSHQVTQMGQEVILRCVPISNHLYFYWYRQILGQKVEFLVSFYNNEISEKSEIFDDQFSVERPDGSNFTLKIRSTKLEDSAMYFCASSAGGPGANVLTFGAGSRLTVL.

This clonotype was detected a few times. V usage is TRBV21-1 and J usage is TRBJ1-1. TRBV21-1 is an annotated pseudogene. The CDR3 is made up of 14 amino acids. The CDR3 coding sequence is TGTGCCAGCAGCAAAGAGCGAGAGAACACTGAAGCTTTCTTT. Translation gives CASSKERENTEAFF.

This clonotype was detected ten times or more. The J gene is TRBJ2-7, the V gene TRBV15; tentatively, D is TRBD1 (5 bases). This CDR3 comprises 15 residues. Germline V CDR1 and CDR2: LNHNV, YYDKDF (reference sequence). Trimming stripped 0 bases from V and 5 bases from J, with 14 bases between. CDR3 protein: CATSRDRGREDEQYF. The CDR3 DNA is TGTGCCACCAGCAGAGATCGAGGCAGGGAAGACGAGCAGTACTTC.

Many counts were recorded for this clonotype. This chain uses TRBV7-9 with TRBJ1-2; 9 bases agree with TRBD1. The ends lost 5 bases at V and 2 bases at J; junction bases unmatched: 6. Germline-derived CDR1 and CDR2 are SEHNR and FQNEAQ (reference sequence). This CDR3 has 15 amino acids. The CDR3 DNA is TGTGCCAGCAGCCCTACAGGGACAGGGAACTATGGCTACACCTTC. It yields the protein CASSPTGTGNYGYTF.

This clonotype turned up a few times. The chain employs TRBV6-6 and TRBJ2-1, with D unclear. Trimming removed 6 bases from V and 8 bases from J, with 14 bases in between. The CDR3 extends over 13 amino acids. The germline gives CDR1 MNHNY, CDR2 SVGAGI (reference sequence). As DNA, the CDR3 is TGTGCCAGCAGCCCCAGTGGGGAACATGAGCAGTTCTTC. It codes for CASSPSGEHEQFF.

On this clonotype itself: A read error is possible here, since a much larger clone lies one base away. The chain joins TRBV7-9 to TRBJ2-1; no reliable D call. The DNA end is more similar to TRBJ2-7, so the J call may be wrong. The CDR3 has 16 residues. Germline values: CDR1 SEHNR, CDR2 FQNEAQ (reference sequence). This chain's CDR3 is CASSLSPDHSYNEQYF. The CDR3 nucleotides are TGTGCCAGCAGCTTATCCCCTGACCACTCCTACAATGAGCAGTACTTC.

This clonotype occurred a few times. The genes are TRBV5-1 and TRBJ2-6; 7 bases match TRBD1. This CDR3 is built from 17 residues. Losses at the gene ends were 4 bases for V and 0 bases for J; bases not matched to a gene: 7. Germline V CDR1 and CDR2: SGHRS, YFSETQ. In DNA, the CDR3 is TGCGCCAGCAGCGGGGACAGCTTAGACTCTGGGGCCAACGTCCTGACTTTC. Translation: CASSGDSLDSGANVLTF.

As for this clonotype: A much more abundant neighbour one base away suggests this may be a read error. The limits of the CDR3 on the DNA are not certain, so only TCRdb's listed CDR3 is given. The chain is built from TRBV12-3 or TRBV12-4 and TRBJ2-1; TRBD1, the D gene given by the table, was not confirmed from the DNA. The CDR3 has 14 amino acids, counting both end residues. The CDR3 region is CASSIVGGGSGEFF.

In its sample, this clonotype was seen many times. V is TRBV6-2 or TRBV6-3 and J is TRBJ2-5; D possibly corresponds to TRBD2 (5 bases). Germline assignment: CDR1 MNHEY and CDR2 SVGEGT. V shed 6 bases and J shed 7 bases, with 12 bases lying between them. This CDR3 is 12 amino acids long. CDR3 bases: TGTGCCAGCAGCCGGGGAACCGGGACCCAGTACTTC. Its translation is CASSRGTGTQYF.

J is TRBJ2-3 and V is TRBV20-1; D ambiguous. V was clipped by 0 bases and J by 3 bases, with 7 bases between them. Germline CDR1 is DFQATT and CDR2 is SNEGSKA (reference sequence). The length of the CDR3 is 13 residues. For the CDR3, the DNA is TGCAGTGCTAGAGAATGGAAAACAGATACGCAGTATTTT. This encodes CSAREWKTDTQYF.

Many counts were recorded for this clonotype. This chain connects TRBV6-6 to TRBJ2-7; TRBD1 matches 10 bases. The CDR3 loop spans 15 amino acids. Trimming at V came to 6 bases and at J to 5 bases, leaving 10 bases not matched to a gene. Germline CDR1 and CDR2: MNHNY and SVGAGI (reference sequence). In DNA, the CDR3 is TGTGCCAGCAGCCAGACTGGACAGGGGGGAAACGAGCAGTACTTC. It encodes CASSQTGQGGNEQYF.

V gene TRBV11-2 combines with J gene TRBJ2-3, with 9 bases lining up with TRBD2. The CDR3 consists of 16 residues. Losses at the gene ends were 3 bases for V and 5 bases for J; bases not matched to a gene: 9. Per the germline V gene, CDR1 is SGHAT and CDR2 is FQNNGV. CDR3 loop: CASSFMSGGQGDTQYF. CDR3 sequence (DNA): TGTGCCAGCAGCTTTATGAGCGGGGGGCAGGGAGATACGCAGTATTTT.

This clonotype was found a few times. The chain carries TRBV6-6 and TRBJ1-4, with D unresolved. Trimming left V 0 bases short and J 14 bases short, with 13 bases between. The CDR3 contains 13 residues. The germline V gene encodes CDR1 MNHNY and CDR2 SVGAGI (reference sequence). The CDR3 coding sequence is TGTGCCAGCAGTTACTCGACGGCTCGCGACCTGTTTTTT. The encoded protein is CASSYSTARDLFF.

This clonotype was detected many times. The CDR3 sequence is CASSRSPGLAENEQYF. As DNA, the CDR3 is TGTGCCAGCAGTCGATCACCGGGACTAGCGGAGAACGAGCAGTACTTC. This sequence joins TRBV6-2 or TRBV6-3 and TRBJ2-7, with TRBD2 matching 11 bases. V lost 5 bases to trimming and J lost 5 bases; unmatched junction nucleotides: 11. CDR3 size: 16 residues. Germline V lookup: CDR1 MNHEY, CDR2 SVGEGT.

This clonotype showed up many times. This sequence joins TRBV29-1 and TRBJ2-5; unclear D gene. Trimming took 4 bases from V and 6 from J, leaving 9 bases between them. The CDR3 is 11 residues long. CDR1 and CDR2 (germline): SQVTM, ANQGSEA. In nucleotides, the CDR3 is TGCAGCGTTGTTGTGAGGCAGACCCAGTACTTC. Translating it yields CSVVVRQTQYF.

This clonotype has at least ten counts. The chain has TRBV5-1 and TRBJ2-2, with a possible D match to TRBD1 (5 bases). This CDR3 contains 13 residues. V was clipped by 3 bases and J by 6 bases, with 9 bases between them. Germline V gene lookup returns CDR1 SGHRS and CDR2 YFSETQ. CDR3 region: CASSWAGPGELFF. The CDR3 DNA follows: TGCGCCAGCAGCTGGGCAGGGCCCGGGGAGCTGTTTTTT.